These T cell receptor beta chains were read from a single sample in a study of shared clonotypes between healthy human individuals. Generated by immunoSEQ multiplex PCR, the TCRdb table keeps only in-frame clones and is missing some. The sample yields about 2.4 million clones, roughly 92% seen once. Source material: naive CD4+ T cells sorted from blood. The receptor source for this set is a young man in good health. Both conserved end residues are part of each CDR3. A D gene is named only where the DNA matches it firmly. Some rows mark clone size as missing; the rest say once, few, many or name a class of expanded clone.

clone_size | j_call | v_call | d_call | cdr3_aa | cdr3_nt
. | TRBJ2-5 | TRBV11-3 | TRBD1 | CASSRTGGEETQYF | TGTGCCAGCAGCCGGACAGGGGGCGAGGAGACCCAGTACTTC
. | TRBJ2-2 | TRBV19 | . | CASSRGRETTGELFF | TGTGCCAGTAGTAGGGGGCGGGAGACTACCGGGGAGCTGTTTTTT
once | TRBJ1-1 | TRBV30 | . | CAWSAGGPEAFF | TGTGCCTGGAGCGCCGGGGGCCCTGAAGCTTTCTTT
. | TRBJ2-3 | TRBV10-3 | TRBD2 | CAISESRTSGGTDTQYF | TGTGCCATCAGTGAGTCGCGGACTAGCGGGGGCACAGATACGCAGTATTTT
once | TRBJ1-5 | TRBV4-1 | TRBD1 | CASSPAGGNNQPQHF | TGCGCCAGCAGCCCCGCAGGGGGGAACAATCAGCCCCAGCATTTT
once | TRBJ2-3 | TRBV9 | . | CASIQMADTQYF | TGTGCCAGCATCCAGATGGCAGATACGCAGTATTTT
. | TRBJ2-5 | TRBV11-2 | TRBD1 | CASSLARDRGQETQYF | TGTGCCAGCAGCTTAGCGAGGGACAGGGGCCAAGAGACCCAGTACTTC
. | TRBJ1-5 | TRBV15 | TRBD1 | CATSIGTGGKNNQPQHF | TGTGCCACCAGCATCGGGACAGGGGGAAAAAACAATCAGCCCCAGCATTTT
. | TRBJ2-2 | TRBV27 | . | CASSPMGSGTGELFF | TGTGCCAGCAGCCCTATGGGGTCGGGCACCGGGGAGCTGTTTTTT
. | TRBJ2-5 | TRBV29-1 | TRBD1 | CSVERQGAREQYF | TGCAGCGTCGAAAGACAGGGGGCGCGGGAGCAGTACTTC
. | TRBJ1-1 | TRBV14 | . | CASSPYGGREAFF | TGTGCCAGCAGCCCGTACGGGGGAAGGGAAGCTTTCTTT
. | TRBJ1-3 | TRBV6-1 | . | CASTLQTSGNTIYF | TGTGCCAGCACTTTACAGACCTCTGGAAACACCATATATTTT
once | TRBJ1-6 | TRBV5-6 | . | CASSLNFQNSPLHF | TGTGCCAGCAGCTTGAATTTTCAGAATTCACCCCTCCACTTT
. | TRBJ1-4 | TRBV25-1 | . | CASSDSAGRHEKLFF | TGTGCCAGCAGTGACTCTGCAGGGCGGCATGAAAAACTGTTTTTT
. | TRBJ1-3 | TRBV5-1 | . | CASKPGGGSGNTIYF | TGCGCCAGCAAGCCCGGTGGGGGCTCTGGAAACACCATATATTTT
. | TRBJ2-1 | TRBV9 | TRBD2 | CASSGRGSTYNEQFF | TGTGCCAGCAGCGGACGCGGGAGTACGTACAATGAGCAGTTCTTC
. | TRBJ2-7 | TRBV11-2 | . | CASSLAVSYEQYF | TGTGCCAGCAGCTTAGCCGTGTCCTACGAGCAGTACTTC
. | TRBJ2-7 | TRBV6-5 | TRBD2 | CASSYTRTSGPYEQYF | TGTGCCAGCAGTTACACTAGGACTAGCGGTCCTTACGAGCAGTACTTC
. | TRBJ1-2 | TRBV5-1 | . | CASSTRTDNYGYTF | TGCGCCAGCAGCACCAGGACGGATAACTATGGCTACACCTTC
. | TRBJ1-2 | TRBV2 | . | CASTRGESDYGYTF | TGTGCCAGCACGAGAGGGGAGTCAGACTATGGCTACACCTTC
. | TRBJ1-5 | TRBV28 | . | CASGTEWGLSNQPQHF | TGTGCCAGCGGGACTGAATGGGGGTTGAGCAATCAGCCCCAGCATTTT
. | TRBJ1-6 | TRBV9 | . | CASSVVQNSPLHF | TGTGCCAGCAGCGTAGTTCAGAATTCACCCCTCCACTTT
. | TRBJ2-7 | TRBV5-5 | TRBD1 | CASSLGQGLGMGEQYF | TGTGCCAGCAGCTTGGGACAGGGATTGGGGATGGGGGAGCAGTACTTC
. | TRBJ2-5 | TRBV6-1 | . | CASSEKSRGQETQYF | TGTGCCAGCAGTGAAAAGAGCAGGGGACAAGAGACCCAGTACTTC
. | TRBJ2-7 | TRBV7-2 | . | CASSLVKGSSYEQYF | TGTGCCAGCAGCTTAGTGAAGGGGAGCTCCTACGAGCAGTACTTC
. | TRBJ1-1 | TRBV6-5 | . | CASRLGVGSTEAFF | TGTGCCAGCAGGCTGGGGGTGGGAAGCACTGAAGCTTTCTTT
. | TRBJ2-5 | TRBV10-3 | . | CAISESLGGAGPQYF | TGTGCCATCAGTGAGTCCCTAGGGGGGGCGGGCCCCCAGTACTTC
. | TRBJ1-1 | TRBV18 | . | CASSPEGGATEAFF | TGTGCCAGCTCACCAGAGGGAGGGGCCACTGAAGCTTTCTTT
. | TRBJ1-2 | TRBV7-2 | . | CASSLPGVVGYTF | TGTGCCAGCAGCTTACCAGGGGTCGTGGGCTACACCTTC
. | TRBJ2-1 | TRBV30 | TRBD2 | CAWSRPSGYNEQFF | TGTGCCTGGAGCCGCCCTAGCGGATACAATGAGCAGTTCTTC
. | TRBJ1-2 | TRBV9 | . | CASSVEVGYGYTF | TGTGCCAGCAGCGTGGAGGTGGGCTATGGCTACACCTTC
. | TRBJ1-3 | TRBV7-8 | . | CASSLVPSAGGNTIYF | TGTGCCAGCAGCTTAGTTCCGTCGGCAGGTGGAAACACCATATATTTT
. | TRBJ2-7 | TRBV11-3 | TRBD2 | CASSPISSGTYEQYF | TGTGCCAGCAGCCCCATTTCTAGCGGAACCTACGAGCAGTACTTC
. | TRBJ2-1 | TRBV10-3 | . | CAISTNFGDNEQFF | TGTGCCATATCGACTAACTTCGGAGACAATGAGCAGTTCTTC
. | TRBJ1-4 | TRBV11-2 | . | CASSLTRGVGANEKLFF | TGTGCCAGCAGCCTGACAAGGGGGGTTGGTGCTAATGAAAAACTGTTTTTT
. | TRBJ2-5 | TRBV7-9 | TRBD2 | CASSYRLASGETQYF | TGTGCCAGCAGCTACCGACTAGCTTCGGGAGAGACCCAGTACTTC
. | TRBJ2-2 | TRBV4-1 | . | CASSQAPGKLTGELFF | TGCGCCAGCAGCCAAGCGCCGGGGAAATTAACCGGGGAGCTGTTTTTT
. | TRBJ2-5 | TRBV7-2 | TRBD1 | CASSLGQGIIGETQYF | TGTGCCAGCAGCTTGGGACAGGGAATAATTGGAGAGACCCAGTACTTC
. | TRBJ2-3 | TRBV28 | TRBD2 | CATKLAGGTDTQYF | TGTGCCACCAAGCTAGCGGGGGGCACAGATACGCAGTATTTT
. | TRBJ2-2 | TRBV2 | . | CASSTGTSKNTGELFF | TGTGCCAGCAGTACCGGGACCTCGAAGAACACCGGGGAGCTGTTTTTT